This T cell receptor beta chain was recovered during a study of PD-1 blockade in classical Hodgkin lymphoma. V was trimmed by 1 base and J by 9 bases, leaving 4 bases between them. Germline CDR1 LGHNA, CDR2 YSLEER. The CDR3 has 11 amino acids. The time point: cycle 4 day 1 (C4D1), after six to seven weeks of nivolumab. Every patient had relapsed following autologous stem cell transplantation, and cohorts differed in brentuximab vedotin exposure. Magnetic negative selection was used to purify CD4+ T cells from thawed PBMCs. Assay used: immunoSEQ multiplex PCR; TCRdb lists only in-frame clones, some missing. The data show 20,000 to 25,000 clones, 80% to 85% seen once.

The gene calls are TRBV4-3 and TRBJ2-1, with D unclear. The starting material was CD4+ T cells from blood, obtained before the fourth cycle of nivolumab. The clonotype originates from a human donor with classical Hodgkin lymphoma. The CDR3 region has the DNA TGCGCCAGCAGCCAAGCGGGTGAGCAGTTCTTC. This gives the protein CASSQAGEQFF.